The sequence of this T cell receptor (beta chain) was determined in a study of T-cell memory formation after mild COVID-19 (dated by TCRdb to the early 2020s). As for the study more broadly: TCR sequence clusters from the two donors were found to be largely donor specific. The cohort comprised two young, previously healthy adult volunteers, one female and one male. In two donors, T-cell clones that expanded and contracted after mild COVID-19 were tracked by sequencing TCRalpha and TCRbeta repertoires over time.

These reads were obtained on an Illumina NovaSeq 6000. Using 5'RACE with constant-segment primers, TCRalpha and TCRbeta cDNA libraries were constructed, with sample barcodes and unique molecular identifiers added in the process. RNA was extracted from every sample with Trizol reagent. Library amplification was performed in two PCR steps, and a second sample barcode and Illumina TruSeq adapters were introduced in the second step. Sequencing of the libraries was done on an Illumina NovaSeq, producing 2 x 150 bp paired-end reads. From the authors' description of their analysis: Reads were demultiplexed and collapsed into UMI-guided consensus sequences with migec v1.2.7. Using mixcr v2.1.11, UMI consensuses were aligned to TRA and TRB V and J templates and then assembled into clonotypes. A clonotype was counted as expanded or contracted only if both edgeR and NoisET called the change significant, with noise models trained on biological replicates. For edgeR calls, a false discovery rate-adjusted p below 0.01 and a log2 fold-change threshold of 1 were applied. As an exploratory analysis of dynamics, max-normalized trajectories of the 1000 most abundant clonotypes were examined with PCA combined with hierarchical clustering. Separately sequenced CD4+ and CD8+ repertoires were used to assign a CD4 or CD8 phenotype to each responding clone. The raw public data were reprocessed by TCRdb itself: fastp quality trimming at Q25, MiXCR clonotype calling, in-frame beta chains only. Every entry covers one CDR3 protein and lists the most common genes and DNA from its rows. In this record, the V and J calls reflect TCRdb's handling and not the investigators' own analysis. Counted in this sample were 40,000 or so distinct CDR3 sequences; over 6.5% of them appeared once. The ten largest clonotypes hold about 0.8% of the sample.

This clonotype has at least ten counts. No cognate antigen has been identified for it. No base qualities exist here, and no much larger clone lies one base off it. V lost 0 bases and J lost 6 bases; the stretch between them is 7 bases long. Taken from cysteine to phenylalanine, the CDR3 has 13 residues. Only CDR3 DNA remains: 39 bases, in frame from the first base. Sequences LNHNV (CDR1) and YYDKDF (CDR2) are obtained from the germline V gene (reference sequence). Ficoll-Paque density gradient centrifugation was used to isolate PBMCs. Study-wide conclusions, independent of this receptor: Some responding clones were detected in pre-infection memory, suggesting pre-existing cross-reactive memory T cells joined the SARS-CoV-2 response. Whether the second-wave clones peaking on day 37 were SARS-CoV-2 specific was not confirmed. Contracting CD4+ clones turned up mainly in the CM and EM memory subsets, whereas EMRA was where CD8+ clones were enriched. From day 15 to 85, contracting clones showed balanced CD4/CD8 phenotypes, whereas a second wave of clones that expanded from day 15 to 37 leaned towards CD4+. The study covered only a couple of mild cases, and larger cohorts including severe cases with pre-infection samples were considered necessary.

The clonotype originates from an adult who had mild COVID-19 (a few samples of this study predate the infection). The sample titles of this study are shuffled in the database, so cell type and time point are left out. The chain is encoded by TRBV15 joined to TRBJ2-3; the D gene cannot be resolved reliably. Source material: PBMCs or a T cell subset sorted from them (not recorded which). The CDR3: CATSRDNVDTQYF. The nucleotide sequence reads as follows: TGTGCCACCAGCAGAGATAATGTGGATACGCAGTATTTT.